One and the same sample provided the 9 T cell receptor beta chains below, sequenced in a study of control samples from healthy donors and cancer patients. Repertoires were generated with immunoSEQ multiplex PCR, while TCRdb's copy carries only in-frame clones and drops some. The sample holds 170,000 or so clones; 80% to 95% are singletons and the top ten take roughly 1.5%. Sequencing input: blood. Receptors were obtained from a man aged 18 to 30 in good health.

Here the CDR3 DNA reads TGCAGCGCACTTGGGACAGCGAGAGGTGAGCAGTTCTTC. The encoded protein is CSALGTARGEQFF. The chain carries TRBV29-1 and TRBJ2-1; TRBD1 matches 7 bases. The germline V gene has CDR1 SQVTM and CDR2 ANQGSEA. V shed 7 bases, J shed 9 bases, and the junction held 12 bases outside the gene matches. The CDR3 runs to 13 residues.

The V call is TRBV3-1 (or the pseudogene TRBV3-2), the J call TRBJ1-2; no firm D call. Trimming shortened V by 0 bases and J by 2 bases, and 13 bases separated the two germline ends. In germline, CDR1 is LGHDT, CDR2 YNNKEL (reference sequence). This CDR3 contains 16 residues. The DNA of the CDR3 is TGTGCCAGCAGCCAAGAATGGGCGGATCCAAACTATGGCTACACCTTC. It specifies CASSQEWADPNYGYTF.

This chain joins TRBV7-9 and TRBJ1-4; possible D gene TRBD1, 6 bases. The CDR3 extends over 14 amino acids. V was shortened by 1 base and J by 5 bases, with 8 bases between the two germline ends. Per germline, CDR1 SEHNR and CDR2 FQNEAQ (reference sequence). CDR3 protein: CASSLVQGNEKLFF. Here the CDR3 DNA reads TGTGCCAGCAGCTTAGTTCAGGGGAATGAAAAACTGTTTTTT. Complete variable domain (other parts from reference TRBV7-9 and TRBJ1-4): DTGVSQNPRHKITKRGQNVTFRCDPISEHNRLYWYRQTLGQGPEFLTYFQNEAQLEKSRLLSDRFSAERPKGSFSTLEIQRTEQGDSAMYLCASSLVQGNEKLFFGSGTQLSVL.

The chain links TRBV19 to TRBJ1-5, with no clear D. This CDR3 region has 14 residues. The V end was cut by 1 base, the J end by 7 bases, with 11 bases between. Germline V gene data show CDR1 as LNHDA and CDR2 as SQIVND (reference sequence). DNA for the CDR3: TGTGCCAGTAGTATAGTCCAGGTAGGGCAGCCCCAGCATTTT. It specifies CASSIVQVGQPQHF. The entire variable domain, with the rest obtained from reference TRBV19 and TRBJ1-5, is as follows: DGGITQSPKYLFRKEGQNVTLSCEQNLNHDAMYWYRQDPGQGLRLIYYSQIVNDFQKGDIAEGYSVSREKKESFPLTVTSAQKNPTAFYLCASSIVQVGQPQHFGDGTRLSIL.

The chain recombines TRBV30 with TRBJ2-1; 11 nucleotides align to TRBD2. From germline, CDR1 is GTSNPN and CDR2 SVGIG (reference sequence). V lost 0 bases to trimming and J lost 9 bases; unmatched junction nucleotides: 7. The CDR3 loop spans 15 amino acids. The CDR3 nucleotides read TGTGCCTGGAGTGTACTTAGCGGGGGGGTTGGTGAGCAGTTCTTC. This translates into CAWSVLSGGVGEQFF.

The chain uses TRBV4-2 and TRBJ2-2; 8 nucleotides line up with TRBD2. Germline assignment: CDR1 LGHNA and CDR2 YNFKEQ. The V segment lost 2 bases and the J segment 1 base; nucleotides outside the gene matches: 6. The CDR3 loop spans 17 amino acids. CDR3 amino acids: CASSQIISGGNTGELFF. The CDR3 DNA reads TGTGCCAGCAGCCAAATAATAAGCGGGGGGAACACCGGGGAGCTGTTTTTT.

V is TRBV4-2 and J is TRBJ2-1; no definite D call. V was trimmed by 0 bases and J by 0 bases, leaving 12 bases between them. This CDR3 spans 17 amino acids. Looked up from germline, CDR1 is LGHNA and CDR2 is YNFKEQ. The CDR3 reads CASSQEGYVSSYNEQFF. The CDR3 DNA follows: TGTGCCAGCAGCCAAGAGGGGTACGTTAGCTCCTACAATGAGCAGTTCTTC.

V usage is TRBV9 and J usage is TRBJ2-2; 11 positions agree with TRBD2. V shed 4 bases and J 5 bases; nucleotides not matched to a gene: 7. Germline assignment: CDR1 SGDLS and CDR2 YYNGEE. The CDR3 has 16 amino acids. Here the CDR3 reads CASSSPSGGFTGELFF. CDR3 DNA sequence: TGTGCCAGCAGCTCGCCTAGCGGGGGGTTTACCGGGGAGCTGTTTTTT.

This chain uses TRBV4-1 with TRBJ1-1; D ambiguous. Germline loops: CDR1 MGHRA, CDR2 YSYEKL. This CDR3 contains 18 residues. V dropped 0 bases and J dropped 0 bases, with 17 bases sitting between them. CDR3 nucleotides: TGCGCCAGCAGCCAAGATAAGTCAGGAATTAATATGAACACTGAAGCTTTCTTT. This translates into CASSQDKSGINMNTEAFF.